The 3 T cell receptor beta chains presented below share a single source sample, sequenced in a study of T cell responses to AZD1222 COVID-19 vaccine. Repertoires were generated with immunoSEQ multiplex PCR, while TCRdb's copy carries only in-frame clones and drops some. This table has 95,000 to 150,000 clones, roughly 90% appearing once. The sample in question was peripheral blood, obtained on day 0 of AZD1222 vaccination. The receptors come from an adult in good health.

The rearrangement joins TRBV2 to TRBJ1-2; no firm D call. CDR1 and CDR2 from the germline V gene are SNHLY and FYNNEI. The V gene lost 8 bases and the J gene lost 7 bases, with 11 bases spanning the gap. The CDR3 sequence is 11 residues long. CDR3 in amino acids: CASGSTGGYTF. CDR3 bases: TGTGCCAGCGGAAGTACGGGTGGCTACACCTTC.

This clone was seen only a few times. The chain couples TRBV3-1 (or the pseudogene TRBV3-2) to TRBJ1-6, with 9 bases that match TRBD1. In germline, CDR1 is LGHDT, CDR2 YNNKEL (reference sequence). Trimming took 3 bases from V and 6 from J; bases not matched to a gene: 3. CDR3 length: 15 residues. The CDR3, as DNA: TGTGCCAGCAGCCAGGGGACAGGGAGTAATTCACCCCTCCACTTT. This encodes CASSQGTGSNSPLHF.

The CDR3 DNA reads as TGTGCCAGCAGCTTAAGGGGCGGGCCTTTGGGCTACACCTTC. This encodes CASSLRGGPLGYTF. V and J are TRBV11-2 and TRBJ1-2; weak D call: TRBD1 (5 bases). Trimming removed 2 bases from V and 8 bases from J, with 15 bases in between. The CDR3 is made up of 14 amino acids. Germline assignment: CDR1 SGHAT and CDR2 FQNNGV.